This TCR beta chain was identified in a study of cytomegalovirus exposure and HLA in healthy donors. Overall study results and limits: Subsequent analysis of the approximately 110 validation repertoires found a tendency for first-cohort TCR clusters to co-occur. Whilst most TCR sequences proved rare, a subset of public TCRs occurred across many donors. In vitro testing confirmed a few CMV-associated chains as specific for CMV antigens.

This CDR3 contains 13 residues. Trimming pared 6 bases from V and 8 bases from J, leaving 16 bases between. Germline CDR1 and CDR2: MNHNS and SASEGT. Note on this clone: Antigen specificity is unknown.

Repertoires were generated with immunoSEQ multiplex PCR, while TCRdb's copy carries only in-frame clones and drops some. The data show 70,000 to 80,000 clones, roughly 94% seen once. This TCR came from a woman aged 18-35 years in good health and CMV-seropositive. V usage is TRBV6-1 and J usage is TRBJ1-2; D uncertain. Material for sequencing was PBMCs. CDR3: CASRSGEAVGYTF. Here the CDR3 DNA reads TGTGCCAGCAGGTCCGGGGAGGCGGTAGGCTACACCTTC.